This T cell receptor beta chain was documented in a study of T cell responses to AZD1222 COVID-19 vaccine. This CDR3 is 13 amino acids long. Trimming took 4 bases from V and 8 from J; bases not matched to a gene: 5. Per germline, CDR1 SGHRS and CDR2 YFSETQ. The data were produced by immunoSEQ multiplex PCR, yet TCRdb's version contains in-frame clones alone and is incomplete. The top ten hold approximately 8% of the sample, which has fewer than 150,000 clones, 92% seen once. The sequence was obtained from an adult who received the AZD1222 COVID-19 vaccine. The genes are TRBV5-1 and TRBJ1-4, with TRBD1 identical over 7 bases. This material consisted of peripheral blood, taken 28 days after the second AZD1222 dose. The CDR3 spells CASSPGQREKLFF. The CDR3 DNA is TGCGCCAGCAGCCCGGGACAGAGGGAAAAACTGTTTTTT.